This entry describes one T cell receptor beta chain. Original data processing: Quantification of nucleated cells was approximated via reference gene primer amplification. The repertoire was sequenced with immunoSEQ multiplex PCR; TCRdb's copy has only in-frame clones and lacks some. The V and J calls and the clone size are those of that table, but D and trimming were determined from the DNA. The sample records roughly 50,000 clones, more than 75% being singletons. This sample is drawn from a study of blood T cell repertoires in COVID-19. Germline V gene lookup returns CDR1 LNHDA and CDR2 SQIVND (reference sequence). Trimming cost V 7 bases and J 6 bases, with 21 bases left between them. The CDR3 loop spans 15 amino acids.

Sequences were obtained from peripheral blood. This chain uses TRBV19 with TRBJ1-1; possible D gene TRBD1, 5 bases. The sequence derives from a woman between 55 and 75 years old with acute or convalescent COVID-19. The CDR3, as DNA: TGTGCCAGTACTCAACCCCGGGACCCGGGGGCTGAAGCTTTCTTT. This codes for CASTQPRDPGAEAFF. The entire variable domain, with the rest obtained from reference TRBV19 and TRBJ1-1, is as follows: DGGITQSPKYLFRKEGQNVTLSCEQNLNHDAMYWYRQDPGQGLRLIYYSQIVNDFQKGDIAEGYSVSREKKESFPLTVTSAQKNPTAFYLCASTQPRDPGAEAFFGQGTRLTVV.